This paragraph reports one TCR beta chain. These data come from a study of blood T cell repertoires in COVID-19. Overall study: COVID-19 samples from acute and convalescent phases originated in the United States, Italy and Spain.

Repertoires were generated with immunoSEQ multiplex PCR, while TCRdb's copy carries only in-frame clones and drops some. The repertoire holds about 250,000 clones, around 86% seen once, with around 1.5% in the top ten. The germline gives CDR1 LGHNA, CDR2 YSLEER. The CDR3 runs 15 residues. The ends lost 0 bases at V and 4 bases at J; junction bases unmatched: 5. The material sequenced was peripheral blood. The chain uses TRBV4-3 and TRBJ1-1, with 7 bases lining up with TRBD1. The sequence derives from a woman aged 55-70 years who had recovered from COVID-19. The CDR3 sequence: CASSQDQGGSTEAFF. CDR3 nucleotide sequence: TGCGCCAGCAGCCAAGATCAGGGGGGCAGCACTGAAGCTTTCTTT.